This passage covers 18 T cell receptor beta chains from one sample sequenced in a study of cytotoxic CD8 clonotypes in ibrutinib-treated CLL. The method was immunoSEQ multiplex PCR; TCRdb's version includes in-frame clones alone and lacks a portion of them. The data show over 75,000 clones, with around four fifths seen just once and about 33% held by the top ten. The input for sequencing was PBMCs, taken after 12 months of ibrutinib treatment. The receptors shown here come from a human donor with chronic lymphocytic leukemia.

The rearrangement links TRBV2 to TRBJ2-1; no clear D gene. The CDR3 runs 12 residues. Germline assignment: CDR1 SNHLY and CDR2 FYNNEI. V gave up 6 bases and J gave up 14 bases, with 17 bases separating them. DNA for the CDR3: TGTGCCAGCAGCGCGCAGCGCTCCTGGGAGTTCTTC. Protein: CASSAQRSWEFF.

The V call is TRBV6-1, the J call TRBJ2-1; no firm D call. V was shortened by 7 bases and J by 1 base, with 11 bases between the two germline ends. CDR1 and CDR2 from the germline V gene are MNHNS and SASEGT. The CDR3 totals 14 residues. CDR3 residues: CASTQLTSYNEQFF. The CDR3 bases are TGTGCCAGCACGCAACTAACGTCCTACAATGAGCAGTTCTTC.

This chain links TRBV2 with TRBJ1-3; D unclear. This CDR3 contains 15 residues. Germline V gene sequence: CDR1 SNHLY, CDR2 FYNNEI. The germline V and J ends were trimmed by 5 bases and 1 base, with 12 bases remaining between them. This chain's CDR3 is CASSRDRSSGNTIYF. CDR3 nucleotides: TGTGCCAGCAGTCGAGACCGGAGTTCTGGAAACACCATATATTTT.

The V call is TRBV5-4, the J call TRBJ1-2, with D maybe TRBD1 (6 bases). V was shortened by 4 bases and J by 0 bases, with 19 bases between the two germline ends. The V gene's germline CDR1 is SGHNT and CDR2 YYREEE (reference sequence). The CDR3 runs 17 residues. CDR3: CASSTGGGARTNYGYTF. CDR3 nucleotide sequence: TGTGCCAGCAGCACGGGCGGGGGCGCGAGGACTAACTATGGCTACACCTTC.

The chain is built from TRBV2 and TRBJ2-7, with D perhaps matching TRBD1 (6 bases). V shed 3 bases and J shed 5 bases, with 11 bases lying between them. There are 13 residues in the CDR3. The germline V gene encodes CDR1 SNHLY and CDR2 FYNNEI. CDR3 sequence (DNA): TGTGCCAGCAGTGACACAGGGCGCAACGAGCAGTACTTC. It translates to CASSDTGRNEQYF.

This clone came up once. This rearrangement joins TRBV28 to TRBJ1-3; 7 positions match TRBD1. The germline V gene has CDR1 MDHEN and CDR2 SYDVKM. The J segment lost 1 base and the V segment lost 8 bases, leaving 5 bases of the junction unmatched. There are 14 residues in the CDR3. The CDR3, as DNA: TGTGCCAGCGGAAGGACAGGATCTGGAAACACCATATATTTT. Translated: CASGRTGSGNTIYF.

The chain uses TRBV10-3 and TRBJ2-7; TRBD1 might be the D (6 bases). Per the germline V gene, CDR1 is ENHRY and CDR2 is SYGVKD. The CDR3 loop spans 13 amino acids. Trimming left V 4 bases short and J 3 bases short, with 10 bases between. The CDR3 bases are TGTGCCATCAGTGGTGTAGGGGGCTACGAGCAGTACTTC. Its translation: CAISGVGGYEQYF.

The chain joins TRBV18 to TRBJ2-3; D uncertain. The CDR3 totals 14 residues. In germline, CDR1 is KGHSH, CDR2 LQKENI. V lost 0 bases and J 5 bases, leaving 9 bases between the germline ends. The CDR3 reads CASSPPISRDTQYF. Here the CDR3 DNA reads TGTGCCAGCTCACCACCGATATCTCGAGATACGCAGTATTTT.

The V call is TRBV19, the J call TRBJ1-5; the D gene is possibly TRBD1 (6 bases). The CDR3 loop spans 13 amino acids. The germline V gene has CDR1 LNHDA and CDR2 SQIVND (reference sequence). V was cut by 4 bases and J by 2 bases, with 6 bases left in between. CDR3 sequence reads: CASSNRGNQPQHF. In DNA form, the CDR3 reads TGTGCCAGTAGTAACAGGGGCAATCAGCCCCAGCATTTT.

This clone appeared once. The CDR3 DNA sequence: TGTGCCAGCAGTGAATCACAGGGGGCCGGGAGTTCACCCCTCCACTTT. Its protein is CASSESQGAGSSPLHF. The chain links TRBV25-1 to TRBJ1-6; 9 positions match TRBD1. The CDR3 totals 16 residues. CDR1 is MGHDK, CDR2 SYGVNS, per germline. After removal of 1 base from V and 9 bases from J, the junction contained 7 bases not matched to a gene.

This clone was recorded at least ten times. V is TRBV7-2 and J is TRBJ1-1; perhaps TRBD1 as D (6 bases). The germline CDR1 and CDR2 sequences are SGHTA and FQGNSA. The CDR3 loop spans 16 amino acids. Trimming removed 8 bases at V and 2 bases at J, with 21 bases between. DNA for the CDR3: TGTGCCAGCCAAGCAGCCCACGGGACACCCAACACTGAAGCTTTCTTT. This encodes CASQAAHGTPNTEAFF. The full variable domain, in which reference TRBV7-2 and TRBJ1-1 provide the parts outside the CDR3, is GAGVSQSPSNKVTEKGKDVELRCDPISGHTALYWYRQSLGQGLEFLIYFQGNSAPDKSGLPSDRFSAERTGGSVSTLTIQRTQQEDSAVYLCASQAAHGTPNTEAFFGQGTRLTVV.

The chain is built from TRBV10-3 and TRBJ1-5; D gene ambiguous. Per the germline V gene, CDR1 is ENHRY and CDR2 is SYGVKD. Trimming shortened V by 0 bases and J by 6 bases, and 3 bases separated the two germline ends. The CDR3 extends over 12 amino acids. The CDR3 here is CAISESGQPQHF. The CDR3 DNA reads as TGTGCCATCAGTGAGTCTGGTCAGCCCCAGCATTTT.

CDR3 in amino acids: CASSEYKGQGGYEQYF. The CDR3 coding sequence is TGTGCCAGCAGTGAATATAAGGGGCAGGGGGGGTACGAGCAGTACTTC. This sequence joins TRBV25-1 and TRBJ2-7; tentatively, D is TRBD1 or TRBD2 (7 bases each). The germline CDR1 and CDR2 sequences are MGHDK and SYGVNS. Trimming left V 0 bases short and J 4 bases short, with 16 bases between. The CDR3 totals 16 residues.

The chain joins TRBV6-6 to TRBJ2-4, with a tentative D call TRBD1 (5 bases). The CDR3 has 15 residues. In germline, CDR1 is MNHNY, CDR2 SVGAGI (reference sequence). V lost 0 bases, J lost 8 bases, and 14 bases lay in between. In nucleotides, the CDR3 is TGTGCCAGCAGTTACTCGCAGGGTAACGTAGACATTCAGTACTTC. This translates into CASSYSQGNVDIQYF.

CDR3 amino acids: CASSVDGSGGKQFF. CDR3 nucleotides: TGTGCCAGCAGCGTAGATGGTAGCGGGGGGAAGCAGTTCTTC. This chain joins TRBV9 and TRBJ2-1; 10 nucleotides align to TRBD2. The CDR3 runs to 14 residues. Trimming removed 0 bases from V and 11 bases from J; junction bases left unmatched: 5. Germline V lookup: CDR1 SGDLS, CDR2 YYNGEE.

V and J are TRBV18 and TRBJ1-1, with D hard to call. This CDR3 contains 15 residues. Trimming removed 3 bases from V and 0 bases from J, with 11 bases in between. Germline CDR1 reads KGHSH; CDR2 reads LQKENI. The CDR3 DNA reads as TGTGCCAGCTCACCCGTAGGTACAGTGAACACTGAAGCTTTCTTT. It codes for CASSPVGTVNTEAFF.

The V and J genes are TRBV2 and TRBJ2-4, with D maybe TRBD2 (5 bases). CDR1 is SNHLY and CDR2 is FYNNEI in the germline V gene. Trimming removed 1 base from V and 3 bases from J, with 13 bases in between. The CDR3 runs 16 residues. CDR3 residues: CASSEGETGRKNIQYF. In DNA, the CDR3 is TGTGCCAGCAGTGAAGGGGAGACCGGCCGCAAAAACATTCAGTACTTC.

V gene TRBV5-1 combines with J gene TRBJ2-7, with 9 nucleotides matching TRBD1. This CDR3 is 14 amino acids long. The V and J ends lost 0 bases and 8 bases, in that order; junction bases with no gene match: 6. CDR1 and CDR2 from the germline V gene are SGHRS and YFSETQ. The CDR3 coding sequence is TGCGCCAGCAGCTTGGAAGGACAGGGGTTTCAGCAGTACTTC. Translating it yields CASSLEGQGFQQYF.